A single sample is the source of the 2 T cell receptor beta chains below, sequenced in a study of blood T cell repertoires in COVID-19. Only in-frame clones appear in the TCRdb table, and some are missing; sequencing was by immunoSEQ multiplex PCR. The sample includes some 180,000 clones, approximately 89% seen only once; the top ten take roughly 8.2%. Sequencing input: peripheral blood. The source is a woman aged 55-69 years with acute or convalescent COVID-19.

This chain connects TRBV3-1 (or the pseudogene TRBV3-2) to TRBJ2-1; 9 bases agree with TRBD2. The CDR3 has 14 amino acids. Germline-derived CDR1 and CDR2 are LGHDT and YNNKEL (reference sequence). The V and J ends lost 4 bases and 6 bases, in that order; junction bases with no gene match: 4. CDR3 sequence reads: CASSPWTSVNEQFF. The CDR3, as DNA: TGTGCCAGCAGCCCTTGGACTAGCGTCAATGAGCAGTTCTTC.

The chain links TRBV7-2 to TRBJ2-7; perhaps TRBD1 as D (6 bases). The CDR3 has 13 residues. V was shortened by 6 bases and J by 6 bases, with 15 bases between the two germline ends. CDR1 is SGHTA, CDR2 FQGNSA, per germline. The CDR3 nucleotides are TGTGCCAGCAGTAGGACAGTGGGTTCCGAGCAGTACGTC. Translated: CASSRTVGSEQYV.